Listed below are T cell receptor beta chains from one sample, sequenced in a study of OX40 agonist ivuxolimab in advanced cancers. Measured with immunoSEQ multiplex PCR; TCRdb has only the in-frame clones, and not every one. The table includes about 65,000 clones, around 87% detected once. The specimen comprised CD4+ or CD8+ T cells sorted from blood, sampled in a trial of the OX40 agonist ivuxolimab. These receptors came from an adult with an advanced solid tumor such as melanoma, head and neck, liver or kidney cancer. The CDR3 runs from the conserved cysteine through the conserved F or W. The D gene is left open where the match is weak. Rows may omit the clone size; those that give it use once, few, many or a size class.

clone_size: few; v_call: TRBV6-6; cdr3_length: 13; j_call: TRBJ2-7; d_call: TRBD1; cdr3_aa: CASSRDRGHEQYF; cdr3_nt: TGTGCCAGCAGTCGTGACAGGGGCCACGAGCAGTACTTC
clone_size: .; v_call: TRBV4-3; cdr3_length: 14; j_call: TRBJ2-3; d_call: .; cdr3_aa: CASSQQGMGDTQYF; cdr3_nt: TGCGCCAGCAGCCAACAGGGTATGGGGGATACGCAGTATTTT
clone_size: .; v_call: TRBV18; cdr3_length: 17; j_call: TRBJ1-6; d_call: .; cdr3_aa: CASSPTRSSSYNSPLHF; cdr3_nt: TGTGCCAGCTCTCCCACCCGGTCTAGCTCCTATAATTCACCCCTCCACTTT
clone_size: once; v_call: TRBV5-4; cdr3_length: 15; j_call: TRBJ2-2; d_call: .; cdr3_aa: CASSLGRLNTGELFF; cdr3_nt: TGTGCCAGCAGCTTGGGGAGGTTGAACACCGGGGAGCTGTTTTTT
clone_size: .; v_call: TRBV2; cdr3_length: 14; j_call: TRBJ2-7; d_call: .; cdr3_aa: CASSEIAGNGEQYF; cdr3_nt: TGTGCCAGCAGTGAGATTGCAGGCAATGGCGAGCAGTACTTC
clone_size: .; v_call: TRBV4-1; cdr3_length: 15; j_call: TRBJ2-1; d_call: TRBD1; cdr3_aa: CASSSVGTVSDEQFF; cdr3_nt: TGCGCCAGCAGCTCCGTCGGGACAGTCTCCGATGAGCAGTTCTTC
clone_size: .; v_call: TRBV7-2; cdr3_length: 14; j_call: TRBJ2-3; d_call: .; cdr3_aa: CASSLRAQPDTQYF; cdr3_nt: TGTGCCAGCAGCTTGAGGGCCCAGCCGGATACGCAGTATTTT
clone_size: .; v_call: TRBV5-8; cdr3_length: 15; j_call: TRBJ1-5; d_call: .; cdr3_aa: CASSLAGQENQPQHF; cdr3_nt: TGTGCCAGCAGCTTGGCCGGACAAGAAAATCAGCCCCAGCATTTT
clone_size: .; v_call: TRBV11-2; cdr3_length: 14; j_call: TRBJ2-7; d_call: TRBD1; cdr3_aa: CASSPTGLNYEQYF; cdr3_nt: TGTGCCAGCAGCCCGACAGGGTTAAACTACGAGCAGTACTTC
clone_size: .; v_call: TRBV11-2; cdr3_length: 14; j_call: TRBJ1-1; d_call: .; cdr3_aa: CASSSRGADTEAFF; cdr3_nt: TGTGCCAGCAGCTCTCGGGGGGCGGACACTGAAGCTTTCTTT
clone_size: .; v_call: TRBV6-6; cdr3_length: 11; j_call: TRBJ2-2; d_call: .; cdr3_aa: CASNMAGELFF; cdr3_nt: TGTGCCAGCAATATGGCCGGGGAGCTGTTTTTT
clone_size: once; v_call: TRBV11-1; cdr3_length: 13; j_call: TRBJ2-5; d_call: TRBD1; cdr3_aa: CASSPGQGEAQYF; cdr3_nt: TGTGCCAGCAGCCCGGGACAGGGGGAGGCCCAGTACTTC
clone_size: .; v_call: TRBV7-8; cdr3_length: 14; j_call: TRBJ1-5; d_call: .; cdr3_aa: CASSLRQGNQPQHF; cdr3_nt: TGTGCCAGCAGCTTGAGACAGGGCAATCAGCCCCAGCATTTT
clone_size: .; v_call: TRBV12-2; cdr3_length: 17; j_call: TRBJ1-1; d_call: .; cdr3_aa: CASRLVRGFIGCTEAFF; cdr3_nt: TGTGCAAGTCGCTTAGTTAGGGGTTTTATCGGATGCACTGAAGCTTTCTTT
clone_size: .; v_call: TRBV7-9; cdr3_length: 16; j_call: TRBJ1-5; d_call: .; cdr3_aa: CASSFWQGTGNQPQHF; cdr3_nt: TGTGCCAGCAGCTTTTGGCAGGGGACGGGCAATCAGCCCCAGCATTTT
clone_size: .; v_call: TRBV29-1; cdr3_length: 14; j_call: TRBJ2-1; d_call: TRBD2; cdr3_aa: CSASGSGGPTGQFF; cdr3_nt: TGCAGCGCCTCCGGGAGCGGGGGCCCGACTGGGCAGTTCTTC
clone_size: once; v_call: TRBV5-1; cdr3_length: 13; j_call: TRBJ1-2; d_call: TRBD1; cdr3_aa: CASSSGQGGGYTF; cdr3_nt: TGCGCCAGCAGCTCTGGACAGGGGGGTGGCTACACCTTC
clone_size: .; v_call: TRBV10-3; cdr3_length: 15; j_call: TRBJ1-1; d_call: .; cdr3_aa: CAISDYRKANTEAFF; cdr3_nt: TGTGCCATCAGTGACTACAGGAAGGCGAACACTGAAGCTTTCTTT
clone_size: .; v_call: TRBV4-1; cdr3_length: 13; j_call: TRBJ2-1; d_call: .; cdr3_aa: CASSPPLGNEQFF; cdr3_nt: TGCGCCAGCAGCCCGCCCCTAGGCAATGAGCAGTTCTTC
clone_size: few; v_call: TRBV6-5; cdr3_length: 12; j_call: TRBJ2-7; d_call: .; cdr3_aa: CASGSGGGVQYF; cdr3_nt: TGTGCCAGCGGAAGTGGGGGCGGCGTGCAGTACTTC
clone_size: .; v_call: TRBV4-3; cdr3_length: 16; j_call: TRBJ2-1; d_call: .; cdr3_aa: CASSQAPRGLYNEQFF; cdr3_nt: TGCGCCAGCAGCCAAGCCCCAAGGGGCCTCTACAATGAGCAGTTCTTC
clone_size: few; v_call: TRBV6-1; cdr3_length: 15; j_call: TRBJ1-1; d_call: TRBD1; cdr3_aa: CASIRDRGRNTEAFF; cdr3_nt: TGTGCCAGCATCCGGGACAGGGGGCGAAATACTGAAGCTTTCTTT
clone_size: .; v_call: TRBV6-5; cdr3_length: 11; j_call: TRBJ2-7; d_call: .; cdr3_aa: CASRTLSEQYF; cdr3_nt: TGTGCCAGCAGGACCCTTAGCGAGCAGTACTTC
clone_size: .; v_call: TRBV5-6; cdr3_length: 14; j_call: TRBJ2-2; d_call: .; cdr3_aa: CASSSTGITGELFF; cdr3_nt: TGTGCCAGCAGCTCCACAGGGATCACCGGGGAGCTGTTTTTT
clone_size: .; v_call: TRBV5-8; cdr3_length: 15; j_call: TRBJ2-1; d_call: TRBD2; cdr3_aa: CASRKGTSGGYEQFF; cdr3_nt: TGTGCCAGCAGGAAAGGGACTAGCGGGGGGTATGAGCAGTTCTTC
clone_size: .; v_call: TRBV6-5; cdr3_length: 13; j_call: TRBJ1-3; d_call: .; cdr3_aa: CASTPPSGNTIYF; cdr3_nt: TGTGCCAGCACCCCGCCGTCTGGAAACACCATATATTTT
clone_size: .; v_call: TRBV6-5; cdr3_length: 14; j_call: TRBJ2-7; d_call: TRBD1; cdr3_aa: CASSYSRDRWEQYF; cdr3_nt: TGTGCCAGCAGTTACTCCCGGGACAGGTGGGAGCAGTACTTC
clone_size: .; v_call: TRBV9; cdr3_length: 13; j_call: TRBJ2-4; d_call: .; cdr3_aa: CASSVRDNNIQYF; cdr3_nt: TGTGCCAGCAGCGTCCGGGACAATAACATTCAGTACTTC
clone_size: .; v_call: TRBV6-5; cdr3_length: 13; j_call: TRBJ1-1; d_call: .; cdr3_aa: CASNNRAGAEAFF; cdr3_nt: TGTGCCAGCAACAACAGGGCAGGGGCTGAAGCTTTCTTT